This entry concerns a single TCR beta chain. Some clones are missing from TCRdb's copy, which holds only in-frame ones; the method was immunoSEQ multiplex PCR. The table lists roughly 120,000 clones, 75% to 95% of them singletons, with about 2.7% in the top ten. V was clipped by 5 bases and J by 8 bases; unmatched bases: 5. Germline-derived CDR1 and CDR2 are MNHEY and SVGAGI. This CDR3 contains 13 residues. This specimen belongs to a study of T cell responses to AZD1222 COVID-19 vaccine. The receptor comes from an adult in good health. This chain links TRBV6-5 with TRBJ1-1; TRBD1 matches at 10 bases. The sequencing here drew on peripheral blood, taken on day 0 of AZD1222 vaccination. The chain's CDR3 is CASSRRGQGEAFF. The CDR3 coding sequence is TGTGCCAGCAGTCGACGGGGACAGGGGGAAGCTTTCTTT.